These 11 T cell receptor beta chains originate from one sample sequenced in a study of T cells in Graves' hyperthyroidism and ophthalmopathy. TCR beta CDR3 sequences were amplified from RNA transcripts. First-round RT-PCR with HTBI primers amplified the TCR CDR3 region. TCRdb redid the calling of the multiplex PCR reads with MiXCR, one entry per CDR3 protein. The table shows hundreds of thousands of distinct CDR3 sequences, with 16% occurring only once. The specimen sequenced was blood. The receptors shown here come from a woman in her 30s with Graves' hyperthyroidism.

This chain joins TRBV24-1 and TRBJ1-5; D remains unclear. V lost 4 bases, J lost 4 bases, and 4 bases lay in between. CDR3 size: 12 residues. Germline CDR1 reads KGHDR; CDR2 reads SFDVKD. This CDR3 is CATSDINQPQHF. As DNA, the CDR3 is TGTGCCACCAGTGACATAAATCAGCCCCAGCATTTT.

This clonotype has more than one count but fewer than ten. The CDR3: CSARDRATSGYTF. CDR3 nucleotide sequence: TGCAGTGCAAGGGACAGGGCAACTAGCGGCTACACCTTC. J is TRBJ1-2 and V is TRBV20-1, with 9 bases that match TRBD1. CDR1 is DFQATT, CDR2 SNEGSKA, per germline (reference sequence). The CDR3 spans 13 residues. The V gene end was trimmed by 6 bases and the J gene end by 8 bases; junction bases not matched to a gene: 10.

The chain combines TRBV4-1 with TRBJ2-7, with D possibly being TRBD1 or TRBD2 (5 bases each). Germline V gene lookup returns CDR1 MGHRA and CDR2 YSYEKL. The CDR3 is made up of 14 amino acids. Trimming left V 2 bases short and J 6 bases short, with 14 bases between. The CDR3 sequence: CASSQQGQSGEQYF. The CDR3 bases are TGCGCCAGCAGCCAACAGGGTCAGAGCGGCGAGCAGTACTTC.

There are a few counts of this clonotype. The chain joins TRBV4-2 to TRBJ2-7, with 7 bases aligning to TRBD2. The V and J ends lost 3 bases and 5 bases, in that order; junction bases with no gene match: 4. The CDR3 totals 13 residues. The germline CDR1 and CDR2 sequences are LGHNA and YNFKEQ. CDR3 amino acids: CASSQTSLNEQYF. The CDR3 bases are TGTGCCAGCAGCCAGACTAGCCTTAACGAGCAGTACTTC.

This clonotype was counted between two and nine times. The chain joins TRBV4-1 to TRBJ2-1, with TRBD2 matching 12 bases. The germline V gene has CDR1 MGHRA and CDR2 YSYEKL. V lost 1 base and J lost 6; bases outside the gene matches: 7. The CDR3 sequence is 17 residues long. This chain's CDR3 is CASSQVALAGGVNEQFF. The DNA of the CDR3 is TGCGCCAGCAGCCAAGTCGCTCTAGCGGGAGGGGTCAATGAGCAGTTCTTC.

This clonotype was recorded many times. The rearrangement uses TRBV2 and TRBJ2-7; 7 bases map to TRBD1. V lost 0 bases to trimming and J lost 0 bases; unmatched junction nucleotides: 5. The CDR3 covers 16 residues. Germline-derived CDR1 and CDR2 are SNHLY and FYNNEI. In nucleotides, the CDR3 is TGTGCCAGCAGTGAAGCGGGGACAGATACCTCCTACGAGCAGTACTTC. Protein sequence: CASSEAGTDTSYEQYF.

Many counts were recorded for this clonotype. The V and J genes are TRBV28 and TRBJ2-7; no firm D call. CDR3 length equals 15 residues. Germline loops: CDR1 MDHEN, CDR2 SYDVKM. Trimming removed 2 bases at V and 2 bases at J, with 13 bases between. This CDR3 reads CASSLRLSYTYEQYF. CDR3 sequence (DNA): TGTGCCAGCAGTTTAAGGCTTAGCTACACCTACGAGCAGTACTTC.

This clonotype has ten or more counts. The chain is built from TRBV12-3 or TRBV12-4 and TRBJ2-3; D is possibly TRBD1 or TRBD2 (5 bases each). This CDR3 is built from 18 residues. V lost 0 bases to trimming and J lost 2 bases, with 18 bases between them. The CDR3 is CASSLAGVAPGNTDTQYF. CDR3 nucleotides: TGTGCCAGCAGTTTAGCCGGGGTGGCCCCAGGGAACACAGATACGCAGTATTTT.

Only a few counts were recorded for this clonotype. The CDR3 here is CASSYYPSGSYEQYF. The DNA for the CDR3 is TGTGCCAGCAGTTACTACCCTAGCGGGAGCTACGAGCAGTACTTC. The chain joins TRBV6-5 to TRBJ2-7; 10 bases align to TRBD2. This CDR3 is built from 15 residues. Germline V gene sequence: CDR1 MNHEY, CDR2 SVGAGI. V dropped 1 base and J dropped 3; count of bases not matched to a gene: 3.

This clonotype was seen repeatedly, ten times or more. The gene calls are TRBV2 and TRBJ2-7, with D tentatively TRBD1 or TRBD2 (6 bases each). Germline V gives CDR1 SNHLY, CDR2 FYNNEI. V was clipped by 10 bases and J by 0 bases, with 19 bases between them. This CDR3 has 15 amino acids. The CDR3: CATQRDGGLSYEQYF. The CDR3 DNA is TGTGCCACCCAACGGGACGGGGGCCTCTCCTACGAGCAGTACTTC.

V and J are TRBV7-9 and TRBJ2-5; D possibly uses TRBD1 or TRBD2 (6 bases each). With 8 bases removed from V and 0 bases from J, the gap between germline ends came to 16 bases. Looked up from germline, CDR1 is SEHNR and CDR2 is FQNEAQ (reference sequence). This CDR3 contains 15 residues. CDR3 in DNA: TGTGCCAGCGACCCGAGGGGGGACAACCAAGAGACCCAGTACTTC. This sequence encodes CASDPRGDNQETQYF. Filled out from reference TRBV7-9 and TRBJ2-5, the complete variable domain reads DTGVSQNPRHKITKRGQNVTFRCDPISEHNRLYWYRQTLGQGPEFLTYFQNEAQLEKSRLLSDRFSAERPKGSFSTLEIQRTEQGDSAMYLCASDPRGDNQETQYFGPGTRLLVL.